This T cell receptor (beta chain) was identified in a study of a mutant IDH1 vaccine in newly diagnosed glioma. As for the study in general: With temozolomide cycles, or 4-6 weeks after radiotherapy alone, vaccination was started. Receipt of radiotherapy, temozolomide, or both preceded the study, and most received both. General study points: 80% to 95% of patients showed vaccine-induced immune responses across multiple MHC alleles.

Time point meaning: week 23, last vaccination. The study gave 300 ug of mutant IDH1 20-mer peptide per vaccine dose, with topical imiquimod. In every donor, the tumor was a new WHO grade 3 or 4 IDH1-mutant, ATRX-lost astrocytoma. Regarding this clone: The antigen is unknown.

Clones were read by immunoSEQ multiplex PCR, and TCRdb kept only the in-frame ones, dropping some. The sample carries around 76,000 clones, around 85% recorded once. Trimming removed 0 bases at V and 0 bases at J, with 9 bases between. The V gene's germline CDR1 is SGHRS and CDR2 YFSETQ. This CDR3 is 15 amino acids long. Sequences were derived from PBMCs, sampled from a glioma patient whose treatment included an IDH1 peptide vaccine. The clonotype comes from a woman between 45 and 60 years old with glioma. The chain combines TRBV5-1 with TRBJ1-2; D not resolved. The CDR3 here is CASSLGTSTNYGYTF. The CDR3 DNA sequence: TGCGCCAGCAGCTTGGGAACCAGTACTAACTATGGCTACACCTTC.